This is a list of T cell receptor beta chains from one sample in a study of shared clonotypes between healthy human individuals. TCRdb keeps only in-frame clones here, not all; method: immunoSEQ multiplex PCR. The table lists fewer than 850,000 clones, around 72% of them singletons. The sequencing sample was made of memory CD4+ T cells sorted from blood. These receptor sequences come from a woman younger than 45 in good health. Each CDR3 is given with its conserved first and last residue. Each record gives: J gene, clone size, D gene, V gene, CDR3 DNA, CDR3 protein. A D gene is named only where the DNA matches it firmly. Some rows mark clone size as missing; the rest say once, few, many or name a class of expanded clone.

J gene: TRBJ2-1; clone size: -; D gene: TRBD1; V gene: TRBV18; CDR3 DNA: TGTGCCAGCTCAGTGGACAGGCCGCCCTACAATGAGCAGTTCTTC; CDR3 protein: CASSVDRPPYNEQFF
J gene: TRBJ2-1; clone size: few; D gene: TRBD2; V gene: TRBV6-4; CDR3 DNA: TGTGCCAGCAGTAGACTAGCGGGCGCCTACAATGAGCAGTTCTTC; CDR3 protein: CASSRLAGAYNEQFF
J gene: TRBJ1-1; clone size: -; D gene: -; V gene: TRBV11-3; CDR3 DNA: TGTGCCAGCAGCAGGGACGCTGGGAGTGGAGCTTTCTTT; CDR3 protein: CASSRDAGSGAFF
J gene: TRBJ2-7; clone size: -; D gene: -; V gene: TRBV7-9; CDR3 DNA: TGTGCCAGCAGCTTTATCAGGGAAGGCGAGCAGTACTTC; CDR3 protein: CASSFIREGEQYF
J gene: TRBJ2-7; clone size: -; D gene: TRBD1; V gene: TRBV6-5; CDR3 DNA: TGTGCCAGCAGAGTTACAGGGGAAGCCTACGAGCAGTACTTC; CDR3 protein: CASRVTGEAYEQYF
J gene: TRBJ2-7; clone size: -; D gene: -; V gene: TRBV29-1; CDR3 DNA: TGCAGCGTTCTGATAGATTTGGGCGAGCAGTACTTC; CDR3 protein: CSVLIDLGEQYF
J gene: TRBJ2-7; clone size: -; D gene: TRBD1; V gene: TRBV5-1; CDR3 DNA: TGCGCCAGCAGCCTGGGACAGGGTCCCTACGAGCAGTACTTC; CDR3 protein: CASSLGQGPYEQYF
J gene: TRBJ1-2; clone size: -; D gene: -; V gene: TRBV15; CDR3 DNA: TGTGCCACCAGCACTATTAGGACTAGGGGGGCGAATGGCTACACCTTC; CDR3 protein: CATSTIRTRGANGYTF
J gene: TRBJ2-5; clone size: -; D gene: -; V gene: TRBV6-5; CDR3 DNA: TGTGCCAGCAGTTATTCCGTAGGGGAAGAGACCCAGTACTTC; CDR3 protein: CASSYSVGEETQYF
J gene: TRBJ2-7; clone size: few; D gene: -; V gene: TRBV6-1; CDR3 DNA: TGTGCCACAAGCCCCTACGAGCAGTACTTC; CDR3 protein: CATSPYEQYF
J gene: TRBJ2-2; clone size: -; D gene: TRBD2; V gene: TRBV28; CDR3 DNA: TGTGCCAGCAGTTTCTCTAGTAGCGGGAGGGTCGTTTGGGTGAGGACCGGGGAGCTGTTTTTT; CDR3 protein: CASSFSSSGRVVWVRTGELFF
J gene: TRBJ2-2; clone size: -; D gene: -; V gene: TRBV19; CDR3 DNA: TGTGCCAGTAGTACCCGGACATCGCCCATCACCGGGGAGCTGTTTTTT; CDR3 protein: CASSTRTSPITGELFF
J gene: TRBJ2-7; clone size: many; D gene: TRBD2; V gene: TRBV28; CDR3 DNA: TGTGCCAGCAGTCCACCCGGGACTACCGGCCACGAGCAGTACTTC; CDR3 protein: CASSPPGTTGHEQYF
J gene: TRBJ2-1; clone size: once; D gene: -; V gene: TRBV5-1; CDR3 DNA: TGCGCCAGCAGCACCTACGGGGCAAACAATGAGCAGTTCTTC; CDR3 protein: CASSTYGANNEQFF
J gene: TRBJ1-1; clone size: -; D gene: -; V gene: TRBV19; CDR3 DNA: TGTGCCAGTAGTACCCAGATGAACACTGAAGCTTTCTTT; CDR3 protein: CASSTQMNTEAFF
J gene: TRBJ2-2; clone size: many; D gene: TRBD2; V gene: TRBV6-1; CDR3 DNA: TGTGCCAGCGCTAGCGGGACTGGGGCCGGGGAGCTGTTTTTT; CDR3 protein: CASASGTGAGELFF
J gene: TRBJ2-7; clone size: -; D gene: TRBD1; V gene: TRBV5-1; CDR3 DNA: TGCGCCAGCAGCTTCGGAGACAGGGATTCCTACGAGCAGTACTTC; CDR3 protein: CASSFGDRDSYEQYF
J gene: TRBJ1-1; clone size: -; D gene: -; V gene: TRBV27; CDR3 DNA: TGTGCCAGCAGTTTATCTGGGGCCGCCGAACGGGCCTTT; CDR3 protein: CASSLSGAAERAF
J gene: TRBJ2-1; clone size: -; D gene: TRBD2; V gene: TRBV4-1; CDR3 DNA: TGCGCCAGCAGCCAAGGGGCAGGGGGAGCGGGAGGGCCGAGGAATGAGCAGTTCTTC; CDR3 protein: CASSQGAGGAGGPRNEQFF
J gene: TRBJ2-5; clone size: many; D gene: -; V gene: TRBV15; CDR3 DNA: TGTGCCACCAGCAGGGCGGGGGAGACCCAGTACTTC; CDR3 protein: CATSRAGETQYF
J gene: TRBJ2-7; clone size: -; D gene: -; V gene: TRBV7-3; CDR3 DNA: TGTGCCAGCAGCTCGAAGGACAGCTACGAGCAGTACTTC; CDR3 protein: CASSSKDSYEQYF
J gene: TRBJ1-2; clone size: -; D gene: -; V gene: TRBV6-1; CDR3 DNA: TGTGCCAGCAGTGTCACGGGCCGTGAGGGAGGCTACACCTTC; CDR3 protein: CASSVTGREGGYTF
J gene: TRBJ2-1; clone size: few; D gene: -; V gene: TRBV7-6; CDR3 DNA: TGTGCCAGCAGCTCGAGTTATAACAATGAGCAGTTCTTC; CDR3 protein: CASSSSYNNEQFF
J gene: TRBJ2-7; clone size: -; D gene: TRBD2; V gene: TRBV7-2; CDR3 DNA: TGTGCCAGCAGCTTACAACTAGCGGGAGCCACAGGCGAGCAGTACTTC; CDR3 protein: CASSLQLAGATGEQYF
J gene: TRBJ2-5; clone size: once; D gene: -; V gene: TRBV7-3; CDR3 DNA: TGTGCCAGCAGCCCGAGGGGGAGGGCCTTCGGCCAAGAGACCCAGTACTTC; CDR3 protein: CASSPRGRAFGQETQYF
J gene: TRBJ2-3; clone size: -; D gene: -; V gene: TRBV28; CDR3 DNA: TGTGCCAGCCGAAGAACCACTAGCACAGATACGCAGTATTTT; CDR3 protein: CASRRTTSTDTQYF
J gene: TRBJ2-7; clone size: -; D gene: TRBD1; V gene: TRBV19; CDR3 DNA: TGTGCCAGTAGTGCCGGGACAGGGGGCTTTCCCCACGAGCAGTACTTC; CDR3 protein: CASSAGTGGFPHEQYF
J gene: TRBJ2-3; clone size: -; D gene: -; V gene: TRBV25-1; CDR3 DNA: TGTGCCAGCAGAGGATCGGGGCCCTACACAGATACGCAGTATTTT; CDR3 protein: CASRGSGPYTDTQYF
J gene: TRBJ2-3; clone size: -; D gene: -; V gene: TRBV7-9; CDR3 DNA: TGTGCCAGCAGCTTAAAAGACTTCACAGATACGCAGTATTTT; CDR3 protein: CASSLKDFTDTQYF
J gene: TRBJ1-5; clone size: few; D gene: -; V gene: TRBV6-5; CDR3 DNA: TGTGCCAGCAGATCCCGGGGGGATCAGCCCCAGCATTTT; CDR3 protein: CASRSRGDQPQHF
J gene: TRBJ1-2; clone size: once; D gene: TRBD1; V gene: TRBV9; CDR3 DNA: TGTGCCAGCAGCGTAGGACAGGGGGCGGACTATGGCTACACCTTC; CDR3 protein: CASSVGQGADYGYTF
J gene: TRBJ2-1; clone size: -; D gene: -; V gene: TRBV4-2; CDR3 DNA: TGTGCCAGCAGCGTAGCCGGACCGACCGCAACCTACAATGAGCAGTTCTTC; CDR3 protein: CASSVAGPTATYNEQFF
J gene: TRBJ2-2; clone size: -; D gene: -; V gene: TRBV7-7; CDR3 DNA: TGTGCCAGCAGCTCCCTTAGCGACACCGGGGAGCTGTTTTTT; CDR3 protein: CASSSLSDTGELFF
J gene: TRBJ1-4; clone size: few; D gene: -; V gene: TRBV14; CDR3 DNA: TGTGCCAGCAGCCAAGGATTTGGGGTGACTAATGAAAAACTGTTTTTT; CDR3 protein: CASSQGFGVTNEKLFF
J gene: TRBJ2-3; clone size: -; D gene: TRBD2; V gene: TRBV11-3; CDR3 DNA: TGTGCCAGCAGCAACCGGGTAGCGGGAGGGCCCACAGATACGCAGTATTTT; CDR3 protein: CASSNRVAGGPTDTQYF
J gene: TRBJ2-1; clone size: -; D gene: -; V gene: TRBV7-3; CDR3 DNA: TGTGCCAGCAGCTTAGGAGCGGCAAGCTCCTACAATGAGCAGTTCTTC; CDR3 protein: CASSLGAASSYNEQFF
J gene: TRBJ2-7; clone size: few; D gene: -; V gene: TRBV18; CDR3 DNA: TGTGCCAGCTCCCGGGACTCCAGCTCCTACGAGCAGTACTTC; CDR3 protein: CASSRDSSSYEQYF
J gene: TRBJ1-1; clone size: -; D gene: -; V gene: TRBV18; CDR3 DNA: TGTGCCAGCTCACCAGCCGGGGGGAGCACTGAAGCTTTCTTT; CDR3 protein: CASSPAGGSTEAFF
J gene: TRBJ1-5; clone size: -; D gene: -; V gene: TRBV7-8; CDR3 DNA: TGTGCCAGCAGCTTCTACAGCAATCAGCCCCAGCATTTT; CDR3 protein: CASSFYSNQPQHF
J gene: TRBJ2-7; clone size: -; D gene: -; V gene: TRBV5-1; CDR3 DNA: TGCGCCAGCAGCAGGTACGACTACGAGCAGTACTTC; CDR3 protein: CASSRYDYEQYF
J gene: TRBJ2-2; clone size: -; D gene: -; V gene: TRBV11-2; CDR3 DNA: TGTGCCAGCAGCTTAGAGGACGGGAACGGGGAGCTGTTTTTT; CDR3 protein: CASSLEDGNGELFF
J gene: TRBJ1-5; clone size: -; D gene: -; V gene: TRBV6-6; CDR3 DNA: TGTGCCAGCAGTTACTCGTTCCTCCAGCCCCAGCATTTT; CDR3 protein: CASSYSFLQPQHF